Following are 8 T cell receptor beta chains from one sample sequenced in a study of T cells in localized non-small cell lung cancer. Profiled with immunoSEQ multiplex PCR; TCRdb holds only in-frame clones, not every one. Here the sample spans over 10,000 clones, 28% being singletons. Sequencing was performed on lung tumor tissue, taken before any cancer treatment. Source of these receptors: an older female donor with stage I lung adenocarcinoma.

In its sample, this clone was seen many times. The J gene is TRBJ2-7, the V gene TRBV9; D gene ambiguous. V lost 0 bases, J lost 9 bases, and 16 bases lay in between. The CDR3 contains 14 residues. The germline V gene encodes CDR1 SGDLS and CDR2 YYNGEE. In DNA form, the CDR3 reads TGTGCCAGCAGCGTAGAGCCGGGTATAAGTGTGCAGTACTTC. Residues: CASSVEPGISVQYF.

This chain uses TRBV19 with TRBJ1-4, with no clear D. There are 15 residues in the CDR3. CDR1 and CDR2 from the germline V gene are LNHDA and SQIVND (reference sequence). The germline V and J ends were trimmed by 8 bases and 0 bases, with 13 bases remaining between them. CDR3: CASSYYGATNEKLFF. CDR3 DNA sequence: TGTGCCAGTTCTTATTATGGGGCAACTAATGAAAAACTGTTTTTT.

This clone was recorded at least ten times. The V and J genes are TRBV11-3 and TRBJ2-3; 7 bases are shared with TRBD2. The CDR3 extends over 14 amino acids. From germline, CDR1 is SGHNT and CDR2 YENEEA. V was pared by 6 bases and J by 9 bases, with 12 bases of the junction left unmatched. This chain's CDR3 is CASRSGISENTQYF. As DNA, the CDR3 is TGTGCCAGCAGAAGCGGGATCTCCGAGAACACGCAGTATTTT.

This clone was seen more than once but under ten times. The rearrangement joins TRBV11-3 to TRBJ2-3; 9 bases match TRBD1. V was pared by 3 bases and J by 8 bases, with 6 bases of the junction left unmatched. The CDR3 runs to 14 residues. The germline V gene has CDR1 SGHNT and CDR2 YENEEA. The CDR3 is CASSLDRGESTQYF. In DNA, the CDR3 is TGTGCCAGCAGCTTGGACAGGGGTGAGAGTACGCAGTATTTT.

The V gene is TRBV11-3, the J gene TRBJ2-1, with 8 bases identical to TRBD1. The CDR3 runs 17 residues. Germline assignment: CDR1 SGHNT and CDR2 YENEEA. J gave up 3 bases and V 5 bases, and 12 bases lay outside the gene matches. The CDR3 bases are TGTGCCAGCAGCGTAGGTTCCCCGACAGGGGACTACAATGAGCAGTTCTTC. It is translated as CASSVGSPTGDYNEQFF.

This clone is classed as medium-sized (0.01 to 0.1%). The chain recombines TRBV11-3 with TRBJ2-7, with D perhaps TRBD2 (6 bases). This CDR3 comprises 16 residues. Between the trimmed V and J ends, which lost 5 bases and 2 bases, there was a span of 19 bases. Germline V lookup: CDR1 SGHNT, CDR2 YENEEA. The CDR3 bases are TGTGCCAGCAGCCCCAGGCGGCTAGCGAATCCCTACGAGCAGTACTTC. Translating it yields CASSPRRLANPYEQYF.

This clone was recorded a few times. The V and J genes are TRBV6-8 and TRBJ1-2; 9 nucleotides line up with TRBD1. V dropped 5 bases and J dropped 4; count of bases not matched to a gene: 8. The germline CDR1 and CDR2 sequences are MNHGY and SAAAGT. The CDR3 covers 15 residues. The chain's CDR3 is CASSGLRQGGYGYTF. DNA for the CDR3: TGTGCCAGCAGTGGACTTCGACAGGGGGGCTATGGCTACACCTTC.

The chain recombines TRBV9 with TRBJ2-3; 9 nucleotides match TRBD1. CDR3 length equals 16 residues. CDR1 and CDR2 (germline): SGDLS, YYNGEE. The J segment lost 3 bases and the V segment lost 0 bases, leaving 5 bases of the junction unmatched. The CDR3 DNA reads TGTGCCAGCAGCGTAGCTACAGGGGGCGGGACAGATACGCAGTATTTT. Protein product: CASSVATGGGTDTQYF.